The clone carrying this T cell receptor (beta chain) was counted a few times. This sample also contains other DNA sequences that code for the same CDR3. These data come from a study of beta chain features in type 1 diabetes. TCRB transcripts that were expressed got sequenced, as all of the isolated RNA had been reverse transcribed. Sequenced by immunoSEQ multiplex PCR; TCRdb stores in-frame clones only, minus some. The sample shows 140,000 to 150,000 clones, 40% to 55% of them seen only once. The V gene end was trimmed by 0 bases and the J gene end by 6 bases; junction bases not matched to a gene: 6. CDR3 length: 18 amino acids. Germline V gene lookup returns CDR1 LGHNA and CDR2 YNFKEQ.

This chain links TRBV4-2 with TRBJ2-2; the match to TRBD2 covers 14 bases. The origin of this receptor is a young man in good health. Sequenced sample: Tregs from blood. In nucleotides, the CDR3 is TGTGCCAGCAGCCAAGATAGGCGGGGACTAGCGGGAGCCGGGGAGCTGTTTTTT. It translates to CASSQDRRGLAGAGELFF.